Listed below are T cell receptor beta chains from one sample, sequenced in a study of Tregs in tolerant kidney transplant recipients. Produced via immunoSEQ multiplex PCR; TCRdb's table is partial and in-frame only. The profile shows about 94,000 clones, 90% to 95% of them singletons. The sequencing here drew on CD4+ T cells from blood, taken before the transplant. These receptor sequences come from a human donor who received a combined kidney and bone marrow transplant. The CDR3 runs from the conserved cysteine through the conserved F or W. Fields, in order: CDR3 DNA, CDR3 protein, clone size, D gene, J gene, V gene. A D gene is named only where the DNA matches it firmly. A row's size may be missing; if present it is once, few, many or a size class.

CDR3 DNA: TGTGCCAGCAGCGTAGTTGGTCGGGATACGCAGTATTTT
CDR3 protein: CASSVVGRDTQYF
clone size: -
D gene: -
J gene: TRBJ2-3
V gene: TRBV9

CDR3 DNA: TGTGCCAGCAGTCCCACAGGGGGTCCTGAAAAACTGTTTTTT
CDR3 protein: CASSPTGGPEKLFF
clone size: few
D gene: TRBD1
J gene: TRBJ1-4
V gene: TRBV6-6

CDR3 DNA: TGTGCCAGCAGCCGGGACAGGGGTTACAATGAGCAGTTCTTC
CDR3 protein: CASSRDRGYNEQFF
clone size: -
D gene: TRBD1
J gene: TRBJ2-1
V gene: TRBV7-9

CDR3 DNA: TGTGCCAGTAGTATCACAGGGGCTGGGGGGGAGCTGTTTTTT
CDR3 protein: CASSITGAGGELFF
clone size: -
D gene: TRBD1
J gene: TRBJ2-2
V gene: TRBV19

CDR3 DNA: TGTGCCAGCAGCCAGGACAGGGGCGAAGTCTATGGCTACACCTTC
CDR3 protein: CASSQDRGEVYGYTF
clone size: -
D gene: TRBD1
J gene: TRBJ1-2
V gene: TRBV4-2

CDR3 DNA: TGTGCCAGCAGACCGATCAATACAGGGGGCGAGCAGTACTTC
CDR3 protein: CASRPINTGGEQYF
clone size: -
D gene: TRBD1
J gene: TRBJ2-7
V gene: TRBV6-1

CDR3 DNA: TGCGCCAGCAGCTTGAGGGGGACAGGCCCTAACTATGGCTACACCTTC
CDR3 protein: CASSLRGTGPNYGYTF
clone size: -
D gene: TRBD1
J gene: TRBJ1-2
V gene: TRBV5-1

CDR3 DNA: TGTGCCTGGAATGAGGGCTACTATGGCTACACCTTC
CDR3 protein: CAWNEGYYGYTF
clone size: -
D gene: -
J gene: TRBJ1-2
V gene: TRBV30

CDR3 DNA: TGTGCCAGCAGTATGACAGGGGACTATGGCTACACCTTC
CDR3 protein: CASSMTGDYGYTF
clone size: -
D gene: TRBD1
J gene: TRBJ1-2
V gene: TRBV28

CDR3 DNA: TGTGCCAGCAGCGCTATCAAGACCTACGAGCAGTACTTC
CDR3 protein: CASSAIKTYEQYF
clone size: -
D gene: -
J gene: TRBJ2-7
V gene: TRBV7-2

CDR3 DNA: TGTGCCAGCAGACCCCTGGGGACTCAAGGATTCTATGGCTACACCTTC
CDR3 protein: CASRPLGTQGFYGYTF
clone size: -
D gene: -
J gene: TRBJ1-2
V gene: TRBV27

CDR3 DNA: TGTGCCAGCAGCTTTTATGCGGGAGGGCCGGGTGAGCAGTACTTC
CDR3 protein: CASSFYAGGPGEQYF
clone size: -
D gene: TRBD2
J gene: TRBJ2-7
V gene: TRBV11-3

CDR3 DNA: TGTGCCAGCGGCAAAAAAGACAGGACCCTTTACAATGAGCAGTTCTTC
CDR3 protein: CASGKKDRTLYNEQFF
clone size: -
D gene: -
J gene: TRBJ2-1
V gene: TRBV11-1

CDR3 DNA: TGTGCCAGCTCACCCGGACAGGGGGCTTCCTACGAGCAGTACTTC
CDR3 protein: CASSPGQGASYEQYF
clone size: -
D gene: TRBD1
J gene: TRBJ2-7
V gene: TRBV18

CDR3 DNA: TGCAGCGTTGAAGGGACAGCTAACTATGGCTACACCTTC
CDR3 protein: CSVEGTANYGYTF
clone size: -
D gene: -
J gene: TRBJ1-2
V gene: TRBV29-1

CDR3 DNA: TGTGCCAGCAGTGAACAGGGGCCGGGTGACACTGAAGCTTTCTTT
CDR3 protein: CASSEQGPGDTEAFF
clone size: -
D gene: TRBD1
J gene: TRBJ1-1
V gene: TRBV5-4